Below are 7 T cell receptor beta chains sequenced from a single sample in a study of T cell repertoires in cytomegalovirus infection. TCRdb re-derived calls from the reads in MiXCR, one entry per CDR3 protein. The repertoire holds some 920,000 distinct CDR3 sequences, roughly a third seen once, with roughly 12% in the top ten. For these receptors, no antigen is known. Specimen: cultured CD8+ T cells from PBMCs, collected from culture after CMV antigen stimulation. These receptors were taken from a human donor in good health (CMV status not recorded). Some clones in this sample may be carry-over from other donors' samples.

This clonotype appeared a few times. This rearrangement joins TRBV12-3 or TRBV12-4 to TRBJ1-2, with D tentatively TRBD1 (5 bases). The CDR3 length is 13 residues. The V end lost 2 bases, the J end lost 5 bases, and 9 bases lay between the germline ends. DNA of the CDR3: TGTGCCAGCAGTTTATTGACAGATTATGGCTACACCTTC. Its translation is CASSLLTDYGYTF.

The V gene is TRBV9, the J gene TRBJ1-2; D gene ambiguous. CDR1 is SGDLS and CDR2 is YYNGEE in the germline V gene. The CDR3 has 12 residues. V was shortened by 4 bases and J by 2 bases, with 6 bases between the two germline ends. This chain's CDR3 is CASSPANYGYTF. The DNA of the CDR3 is TGTGCCAGCAGCCCGGCAAACTATGGCTACACCTTC.

In this sample, this clonotype turned up a few times. CDR3 in amino acids: CAGETAYGYTF. The CDR3 region has the DNA TGTGCCGGAGAGACAGCCTATGGCTACACCTTC. The chain recombines TRBV5-5 with TRBJ1-2, with D perhaps matching TRBD1 (5 bases). Germline-derived CDR1 and CDR2 are SGHKS and YYEKEE (reference sequence). Trimming took 10 bases from V and 4 from J, leaving 11 bases between them. CDR3 length equals 11 residues.

The chain recombines TRBV27 with TRBJ1-6; D possibly corresponds to TRBD1 (6 bases). The CDR3 covers 13 residues. Germline V gene sequence: CDR1 MNHEY, CDR2 SMNVEV (reference sequence). Trimming took 10 bases from V and 4 from J, leaving 11 bases between them. The CDR3 DNA is TGTGCCACCTGCGGACAGTATAATTCACCCCTCCACTTT. Its protein is CATCGQYNSPLHF.

V usage is TRBV11-1 and J usage is TRBJ1-1, with D uncertain. The germline CDR1 and CDR2 sequences are SGHAT and FQDESV (reference sequence). V gave up 2 bases and J gave up 7 bases, with 14 bases separating them. The CDR3 runs 14 residues. The CDR3 region is CASSLNPGVHEAFF. The CDR3 DNA is TGTGCCAGCAGCTTAAATCCGGGAGTTCATGAAGCTTTCTTT.

The CDR3 DNA sequence: TGTGCCAGCAGCGCGGGACTTCTCTGGGGCTACACCTTC. It is translated as CASSAGLLWGYTF. The V gene is TRBV27, the J gene TRBJ1-2; a weak D match, TRBD1 (5 bases). The CDR3 has 13 amino acids. From germline, CDR1 is MNHEY and CDR2 SMNVEV (reference sequence). The germline V and J ends were trimmed by 6 bases and 8 bases, with 16 bases remaining between them.

The chain carries TRBV9 and TRBJ2-3; D possibly corresponds to TRBD1 (6 bases). CDR1 and CDR2 (germline): SGDLS, YYNGEE. V lost 0 bases, J lost 4 bases, and 12 bases lay in between. The CDR3 has 15 amino acids. The CDR3 DNA follows: TGTGCCAGCAGCGTAGGAGCCAAGGGGGCAGATACGCAGTATTTT. Its protein is CASSVGAKGADTQYF.